The 26 T cell receptor beta chains below all came from one sample that was sequenced in a study of beta chain features in type 1 diabetes. Expressed TCRB transcripts were sequenced after all isolated RNA was converted to cDNA. TCRdb's table, derived via immunoSEQ multiplex PCR, lists solely in-frame clones and lacks some. The repertoire holds about 900,000 clones, with about a sixth as singletons. The sample comprised naive CD4+ T cells from blood. Receptors were obtained from a young woman in good health.

V usage is TRBV4-3 and J usage is TRBJ2-3; D call uncertain. Between the trimmed V and J ends, which lost 1 base and 0 bases, there was a span of 8 bases. The germline V gene encodes CDR1 LGHNA and CDR2 YSLEER. This CDR3 comprises 15 residues. As DNA, the CDR3 is TGCGCCAGCAGCCAAGCCCACGCTAGCACAGATACGCAGTATTTT. Translated: CASSQAHASTDTQYF.

This clone was detected only a few times. The chain is built from TRBV11-2 and TRBJ2-5; D is perhaps TRBD1 or TRBD2 (5 bases each). This CDR3 contains 15 residues. CDR1 is SGHAT and CDR2 is FQNNGV in the germline V gene. The V end was cut by 7 bases, the J end by 3 bases, with 18 bases between. The DNA of the CDR3 is TGTGCCAGCACCAGGCCGGGGACCTCAAAAGAGACCCAGTACTTC. This encodes CASTRPGTSKETQYF.

The V gene is TRBV21-1, the J gene TRBJ1-5; the tabulated D call, TRBD1, remains unverified against the DNA. TRBV21-1 is a known pseudogene. The CDR3 consists of 15 residues. CDR3 in DNA: TGTGCCAGCAGCAAGGGACAGGGACGGAGTCAGCCCCAGCATTTT. Its protein product is CASSKGQGRSQPQHF.

V is TRBV28 and J is TRBJ2-7; D is uncertain. This CDR3 region has 13 residues. Trimming cost V 3 bases and J 3 bases, with 9 bases left between them. The V gene's germline CDR1 is MDHEN and CDR2 SYDVKM. For the CDR3, the DNA is TGTGCCAGCAGTTTCCCCGCAGGCTACGAGCAGTACTTC. It yields the protein CASSFPAGYEQYF.

This clone was seen a few times. The chain employs TRBV20-1 and TRBJ1-2; D is perhaps TRBD1 (6 bases). The CDR3 extends over 11 amino acids. Germline CDR1 DFQATT, CDR2 SNEGSKA (reference sequence). Trimming stripped 5 bases from V and 8 bases from J, with 12 bases between. In DNA form, the CDR3 reads TGCAGTGCTTCAACAGGGTTCGGCTACACCTTC. Its protein product is CSASTGFGYTF.

This clone was seen a few times. The chain is built from TRBV18 and TRBJ2-7; 8 nucleotides line up with TRBD2. The V gene's germline CDR1 is KGHSH and CDR2 LQKENI. CDR3 length: 13 amino acids. Unmatched junction bases numbered 5, after V lost 6 bases and J lost 4 bases. CDR3 loop: CASSGLAGYEQYF. The CDR3 DNA reads TGTGCCAGCTCCGGACTAGCTGGGTACGAGCAGTACTTC.

This clone has just a few counts. The chain employs TRBV7-2 and TRBJ1-5, with a tentative D call TRBD1 (5 bases). Germline CDR1 is SGHTA and CDR2 is FQGNSA. Deletions cut 7 bases from V and 1 base from J, with 14 bases between. The CDR3 runs to 15 residues. The CDR3 region is CASTKWGRSNQPQHF. The CDR3, as DNA: TGTGCCAGCACCAAATGGGGCAGGAGCAATCAGCCCCAGCATTTT.

The V and J genes are TRBV6-6 and TRBJ2-3; TRBD2 is a possible D gene (5 bases). CDR1 is MNHNY, CDR2 SVGAGI, per germline (reference sequence). The V end was cut by 8 bases, the J end by 10 bases, with 19 bases between. CDR3 length equals 13 residues. CDR3 protein: CASGKMERWAQYF. The CDR3 DNA sequence: TGTGCCAGCGGAAAAATGGAGCGGTGGGCGCAGTATTTT.

This clone has at least ten counts. The rearrangement links TRBV14 to TRBJ1-1; D remains unclear. Germline V gives CDR1 SGHDN, CDR2 FVKESK. Trimming took 0 bases from V and 1 from J, leaving 3 bases between them. The length of the CDR3 is 13 residues. The CDR3 protein is CASSQEWNTEAFF. The CDR3 nucleotides read TGTGCCAGCAGCCAAGAATGGAACACTGAAGCTTTCTTT.

The V gene is TRBV6-6, the J gene TRBJ2-1; D call uncertain. Trimming shortened V by 7 bases and J by 0 bases, and 10 bases separated the two germline ends. Germline CDR1 is MNHNY and CDR2 is SVGAGI (reference sequence). This CDR3 contains 14 residues. In nucleotides, the CDR3 is TGTGCCAGCATGTCTACGGCCTCCTACAATGAGCAGTTCTTC. This sequence encodes CASMSTASYNEQFF.

This clone was seen more than once but under ten times. This chain joins TRBV28 and TRBJ1-1; 9 bases are shared with TRBD1. This CDR3 has 16 residues. Trimming at V came to 7 bases and at J to 4 bases, leaving 13 bases not matched to a gene. Germline V CDR1 and CDR2: MDHEN, SYDVKM. CDR3 protein: CASIPGTGPFGTEAFF. For the CDR3, the DNA is TGTGCCAGCATTCCGGGGACAGGGCCTTTTGGCACTGAAGCTTTCTTT.

The genes are TRBV6-1 and TRBJ2-1, with 10 nucleotides matching TRBD2. The ends lost 8 bases at V and 8 bases at J; junction bases unmatched: 12. The CDR3 is 15 amino acids. Germline loops: CDR1 MNHNS, CDR2 SASEGT. In DNA, the CDR3 is TGTGCCAGCGTCCCAAGCGGGAGGGCCGTCGATGAGCAGTTCTTC. It encodes CASVPSGRAVDEQFF.

This clone was seen more than once but under ten times. Within the sample, other DNA sequences also encode this same CDR3. The chain employs TRBV15 and TRBJ2-3, with D possibly matching TRBD1 (6 bases). The CDR3 spans 16 residues. Looked up from germline, CDR1 is LNHNV and CDR2 is YYDKDF (reference sequence). The V end lost 0 bases, the J end lost 0 bases, and 10 bases lay between the germline ends. The CDR3: CATSRDRTGSTDTQYF. CDR3 nucleotides: TGTGCCACCAGCAGAGATCGAACAGGGAGCACAGATACGCAGTATTTT.

This chain joins TRBV6-1 and TRBJ1-1; TRBD1 might be the D (5 bases). The CDR3 spans 15 residues. CDR1 and CDR2 from the germline V gene are MNHNS and SASEGT. V lost 6 bases to trimming and J lost 1 base, with 15 bases between them. DNA of the CDR3: TGTGCCAGCAGCCGCGAGTTTGGGGGGAACACTGAAGCTTTCTTT. This gives the protein CASSREFGGNTEAFF.

The CDR3 region is CSAPESYEQYF. In nucleotides, the CDR3 is TGCAGTGCCCCGGAGTCCTACGAGCAGTACTTC. The chain employs TRBV20-1 and TRBJ2-7; no clear D gene. The germline V gene has CDR1 DFQATT and CDR2 SNEGSKA (reference sequence). With 6 bases removed from V and 1 base from J, the gap between germline ends came to 7 bases. This CDR3 contains 11 residues.

This clone was found a few times. The chain has TRBV4-2 and TRBJ2-3, with D perhaps TRBD2 (6 bases). V lost 0 bases to trimming and J lost 0 bases, with 13 bases between them. Germline-derived CDR1 and CDR2 are LGHNA and YNFKEQ. CDR3 length: 17 residues. CDR3 sequence: CASSQDGSGRSTDTQYF. Written as DNA, the CDR3 is TGTGCCAGCAGCCAAGATGGCAGCGGGCGGAGCACAGATACGCAGTATTTT.

The CDR3 DNA follows: TGTGCCAGCAGCTTAGACAGGCCTGAGCAGTACTTC. Encoded protein: CASSLDRPEQYF. V usage is TRBV11-3 and J usage is TRBJ2-7; D is unresolved. V gave up 0 bases and J gave up 7 bases, with 7 bases separating them. The CDR3 contains 12 residues. Germline V lookup: CDR1 SGHNT, CDR2 YENEEA.

The V and J genes are TRBV7-2 and TRBJ2-2; 8 positions agree with TRBD1. The CDR3 extends over 17 amino acids. V shed 1 base, J shed 5 bases, and the junction held 9 bases outside the gene matches. Germline-derived CDR1 and CDR2 are SGHTA and FQGNSA. This CDR3 is CASSLGVGTGWTGELFF. CDR3 bases: TGTGCCAGCAGCTTAGGGGTTGGGACAGGTTGGACCGGGGAGCTGTTTTTT.

The chain joins TRBV7-8 to TRBJ2-1; D may correspond to TRBD1 or TRBD2 (5 bases each). The germline V gene has CDR1 SGHVS and CDR2 FQNEAQ. This CDR3 is 16 amino acids long. V was trimmed by 1 base and J by 2 bases, leaving 12 bases between them. CDR3 in amino acids: CASSLVWGSTYNEQFF. CDR3 coding DNA: TGTGCCAGCAGCTTAGTTTGGGGGAGCACCTACAATGAGCAGTTCTTC.

Points on this clone: Different DNA sequences within this sample yield the same CDR3. This chain connects TRBV20-1 to TRBJ2-7; D uncertain. V was trimmed by 1 base and J by 6 bases, leaving 7 bases between them. The CDR3 loop spans 11 amino acids. Germline V gene data show CDR1 as DFQATT and CDR2 as SNEGSKA (reference sequence). The CDR3 spells CSARGLREQYF. The CDR3 nucleotides read TGCAGTGCTAGAGGCCTCCGCGAGCAGTACTTC.

The chain couples TRBV15 to TRBJ1-2; 7 bases line up with TRBD1. Unmatched junction bases numbered 9, after V lost 5 bases and J lost 6 bases. This CDR3 has 14 residues. From germline, CDR1 is LNHNV and CDR2 YYDKDF (reference sequence). This CDR3 is CATSLTEGANGYTF. The CDR3 DNA reads as TGTGCCACCAGCCTTACTGAGGGGGCAAATGGCTACACCTTC.

This clone came up a few times. The chain has TRBV5-1 and TRBJ1-2, with D hard to call. This CDR3 region has 15 residues. The V gene's germline CDR1 is SGHRS and CDR2 YFSETQ. Trimming removed 0 bases from V and 0 bases from J, with 9 bases in between. CDR3 sequence: CASSLGYSTNYGYTF. The CDR3 bases are TGCGCCAGCAGCTTGGGGTACTCCACTAACTATGGCTACACCTTC.

The V gene is TRBV7-2, the J gene TRBJ2-5; D is undetermined. Germline V CDR1 and CDR2: SGHTA, FQGNSA. V dropped 5 bases and J dropped 7 bases, with 8 bases sitting between them. This CDR3 is 11 amino acids long. The DNA for the CDR3 is TGTGCCAGCAGCCCCAGTTGGACCCAGTACTTC. Translated: CASSPSWTQYF.

The chain recombines TRBV18 with TRBJ2-5; tentatively, D is TRBD2 (6 bases). The V gene lost 8 bases and the J gene lost 4 bases, with 17 bases spanning the gap. This CDR3 contains 14 residues. In germline, CDR1 is KGHSH, CDR2 LQKENI. The CDR3 bases are TGTGCCAGCGTCGGGGGTGGAATAGGAGAGACCCAGTACTTC. Translating gives CASVGGGIGETQYF.

V usage is TRBV4-3 and J usage is TRBJ2-1; 8 nucleotides line up with TRBD2. Trimming cost V 8 bases and J 7 bases; bases outside gene matches: 10. The CDR3 is 14 residues long. Germline CDR1 and CDR2: LGHNA and YSLEER. Written as DNA, the CDR3 is TGCGCCAGCGGCCCGACTAGCGTTAGGAATGAGCAGTTCTTC. It specifies CASGPTSVRNEQFF.

A few counts support this clone. The chain has TRBV5-1 and TRBJ1-3; D is unresolved. The CDR3 has 14 residues. From germline, CDR1 is SGHRS and CDR2 YFSETQ. V lost 3 bases, J lost 2 bases, and 9 bases lay in between. CDR3 sequence reads: CASSSERPGNTIYF. The DNA of the CDR3 is TGCGCCAGCAGCTCGGAAAGACCTGGAAACACCATATATTTT.